The next 20 T cell receptor beta chains were all read from a single sample in a study of blood T cells in healthy people across ages. PCR was performed a second time for about 7 to 11 cycles using a sample-barcoded 5' primer and a J-beta primer mix. TCRdb re-analysed the 5' RACE reads in MiXCR, keeping a single row per CDR3 protein. The sample shows about 1.8 million distinct CDR3 sequences, around 50% of them seen only once. The material sequenced was blood. All receptors derive from a woman in her forties in good health.

The J gene is TRBJ1-3, the V gene TRBV4-3; D not resolved. Trimming shortened V by 7 bases and J by 0 bases, and 16 bases separated the two germline ends. The germline gives CDR1 LGHNA, CDR2 YSLEER. The CDR3 totals 16 residues. In DNA form, the CDR3 reads TGCGCCAGCACACTGTTACTCTGGGACTCTGGAAACACCATATATTTT. This gives the protein CASTLLLWDSGNTIYF.

The chain joins TRBV15 to TRBJ2-7; no firm D call. The CDR3 spans 14 residues. Between the trimmed V and J ends, which lost 5 bases and 4 bases, there was a span of 15 bases. Germline V gives CDR1 LNHNV, CDR2 YYDKDF (reference sequence). CDR3 region: CATSLLRSGYEQYF. The CDR3 DNA follows: TGTGCCACCAGCCTCCTTCGGTCCGGTTACGAGCAGTACTTC.

This chain joins TRBV20-1 and TRBJ1-2; D not resolved. In germline, CDR1 is DFQATT, CDR2 SNEGSKA (reference sequence). The CDR3 totals 12 residues. Trimming removed 2 bases from V and 6 bases from J, with 10 bases in between. The CDR3 region is CSARPSADGYTF. For the CDR3, the DNA is TGCAGTGCTAGACCCTCGGCGGATGGCTACACCTTC.

In its sample, this clonotype was seen a few times. The chain employs TRBV6-2 or TRBV6-3 and TRBJ2-1; D is possibly TRBD1 (5 bases). Trimming pared 2 bases from V and 15 bases from J, leaving 14 bases between. The length of the CDR3 is 12 residues. Germline-derived CDR1 and CDR2 are MNHEY and SVGEGT. CDR3 DNA sequence: TGTGCCAGCAGTTACAGGGTAGGGGTACGGTTCTTC. This sequence encodes CASSYRVGVRFF.

The chain links TRBV6-2 or TRBV6-3 to TRBJ2-4; 8 nucleotides line up with TRBD1. Germline CDR1 and CDR2: MNHEY and SVGEGT. The CDR3 consists of 17 residues. The junction had 6 bases not matched to a gene; V was cut back by 2 bases and J by 0 bases. CDR3 sequence (DNA): TGTGCCAGCAGTTACAGGGACAGGTTTCTAGCCAAAAACATTCAGTACTTC. It yields the protein CASSYRDRFLAKNIQYF.

The rearrangement joins TRBV3-1 to TRBJ1-2; 11 positions agree with TRBD1. The CDR3 is made up of 14 amino acids. V was pared by 6 bases and J by 6 bases, with 6 bases of the junction left unmatched. From germline, CDR1 is LGHDT and CDR2 YNNKEL (reference sequence). The CDR3 reads CASSTDRGHDGYTF. The CDR3 region has the DNA TGTGCCAGCAGTACGGACAGGGGGCATGATGGCTACACCTTC.

This clonotype was recorded once. V is TRBV4-1 and J is TRBJ2-3; possibly TRBD1 for D (5 bases). The length of the CDR3 is 19 residues. The germline CDR1 and CDR2 sequences are MGHRA and YSYEKL. Trimming removed 0 bases from V and 2 bases from J, with 21 bases in between. CDR3 in amino acids: CASSQDRFGRATDTDTQYF. CDR3 nucleotides: TGCGCCAGCAGCCAAGATCGATTTGGACGGGCGACAGACACAGATACGCAGTATTTT.

V gene TRBV5-1 combines with J gene TRBJ2-5; a possible D gene is TRBD2 (6 bases). Deletions cut 2 bases from V and 5 bases from J, with 16 bases between. The CDR3 sequence is 15 residues long. Germline V lookup: CDR1 SGHRS, CDR2 YFSETQ. Here the CDR3 reads CASSFQPSGSETQYF. The CDR3 DNA sequence: TGCGCCAGCAGCTTTCAGCCAAGCGGGTCCGAGACCCAGTACTTC.

The CDR3, as DNA: TGTGCCAGCAGTGGCCCAACCCAGACAGGCTCTGGGGCCAACGTCCTGACTTTC. Its translation: CASSGPTQTGSGANVLTF. This chain uses TRBV6-4 with TRBJ2-6, with D possibly being TRBD1 (6 bases). The CDR3 has 18 amino acids. Trimming removed 4 bases from V and 0 bases from J, with 16 bases in between. Germline loops: CDR1 MRHNA, CDR2 SNTAGT.

The chain employs TRBV20-1 and TRBJ1-5, with D possibly being TRBD1 (5 bases). The CDR3 length is 13 residues. In germline, CDR1 is DFQATT, CDR2 SNEGSKA (reference sequence). V shed 1 base and J shed 9 bases, with 13 bases lying between them. CDR3 amino acids: CSARGGIERPQHF. DNA for the CDR3: TGCAGTGCTAGAGGGGGGATAGAGCGGCCCCAGCATTTT.

The chain couples TRBV4-1 to TRBJ1-2, with D possibly being TRBD1 (5 bases). Deletions cut 1 base from V and 1 base from J, with 10 bases between. From germline, CDR1 is MGHRA and CDR2 YSYEKL. The CDR3 extends over 15 amino acids. CDR3 loop: CASSQGTPINYGYTF. CDR3 coding DNA: TGCGCCAGCAGCCAAGGGACACCGATTAACTATGGCTACACCTTC.

This chain joins TRBV12-3 or TRBV12-4 and TRBJ2-1, with 15 bases lining up with TRBD2. The CDR3 contains 17 residues. Germline trimming cut 1 base from V and 8 bases from J; bases unmatched to any gene: 6. CDR3 amino acids: CASSLGTSGGALDEQFF. Here the CDR3 DNA reads TGTGCCAGCAGTTTAGGGACTAGCGGGGGGGCCTTGGATGAGCAGTTCTTC.

The chain combines TRBV7-2 with TRBJ1-6; TRBD1 matches 7 bases. CDR1 SGHTA and CDR2 FQGNSA come from the germline V gene. This CDR3 is 14 amino acids long. Trimming cost V 6 bases and J 6 bases; bases outside gene matches: 5. CDR3 DNA sequence: TGTGCCAGCAGTCTGACAGGGAGTAATTCACCCCTCCACTTT. It specifies CASSLTGSNSPLHF.

The genes are TRBV20-1 and TRBJ2-3; D assignment may be TRBD1 or TRBD2 (6 bases each). Germline CDR1 DFQATT, CDR2 SNEGSKA (reference sequence). The V and J ends lost 2 bases and 5 bases respectively, with 14 bases between them. The length of the CDR3 is 14 residues. As DNA, the CDR3 is TGCAGTGCTAGACTTCTAAGGGGGGAAGATACGCAGTATTTT. This gives the protein CSARLLRGEDTQYF.

The V gene is TRBV6-2 or TRBV6-3, the J gene TRBJ2-7; weak D call: TRBD2 (7 bases). The CDR3 extends over 15 amino acids. Germline assignment: CDR1 MNHEY and CDR2 SVGEGT. V was trimmed by 2 bases and J by 7 bases, leaving 18 bases between them. CDR3 DNA sequence: TGTGCCAGCAGTTACAGCGGACTAGGGGACAATGAGCAGTACTTC. Translating gives CASSYSGLGDNEQYF.

The rearrangement links TRBV5-1 to TRBJ1-2; D is unresolved. In germline, CDR1 is SGHRS, CDR2 YFSETQ. Trimming took 4 bases from V and 5 from J, leaving 9 bases between them. CDR3 size: 12 residues. The CDR3 nucleotides are TGCGCCAGCAGCGACGCGATATATGGCTACACCTTC. Amino acid sequence: CASSDAIYGYTF.

The chain combines TRBV24-1 with TRBJ2-3; D possibly corresponds to TRBD1 (6 bases). Trimming stripped 3 bases from V and 5 bases from J, with 11 bases between. Looked up from germline, CDR1 is KGHDR and CDR2 is SFDVKD. The CDR3 length is 14 residues. The CDR3: CATSDRRQVDTQYF. The DNA of the CDR3 is TGTGCCACCAGTGATCGTCGACAGGTAGATACGCAGTATTTT.

The V gene is TRBV6-1, the J gene TRBJ2-2; unclear D gene. The germline V gene has CDR1 MNHNS and CDR2 SASEGT. The germline V and J ends were trimmed by 6 bases and 1 base, with 9 bases remaining between them. CDR3 length: 14 residues. The CDR3 coding sequence is TGTGCCAGCAGCCAACTTAGGAACACCGGGGAGCTGTTTTTT. Protein product: CASSQLRNTGELFF.

The rearrangement joins TRBV6-6 to TRBJ1-3; possible D gene TRBD1, 5 bases. This CDR3 is 15 amino acids long. Trimming shortened V by 5 bases and J by 5 bases, and 16 bases separated the two germline ends. CDR1 MNHNY and CDR2 SVGAGI come from the germline V gene (reference sequence). The CDR3: CASSTTRGGRNTIYF. CDR3 DNA sequence: TGTGCCAGCAGTACCACAAGGGGCGGGAGAAACACCATATATTTT.

The chain is built from TRBV4-3 and TRBJ1-2; 9 bases agree with TRBD1. With V trimmed by 4 bases and J by 7 bases, 10 bases remained unmatched. Germline V gene data show CDR1 as LGHNA and CDR2 as YSLEER. CDR3 length: 15 residues. CDR3 bases: TGCGCCAGCAGCCGAGAACTCCGGGACAGGGCTGGCTACACCTTC. Its translation: CASSRELRDRAGYTF.